This entry concerns a single T cell receptor (beta chain). Its antigen remains unknown. This CDR3 is built from 13 residues. Germline CDR1 is MNHEY and CDR2 is SVGAGI. The UMIs carried a 6-nucleotide sample barcode, and they were added by template switching. For both chains, the TCRalpha and TCRbeta cDNA went through two nested PCRs of approximately 17 and 9 cycles. TCRdb re-called the 5' RACE reads; every CDR3 protein appears as one record, without DNA. Here the sample table reports approximately 330,000 distinct CDR3 sequences. The sample comes from a study of monozygotic twins with inflammatory bowel disease. Study observations and caveats: Compared with healthy co-twins, IBD patients showed reduced TCRbeta repertoire diversity by inverse Simpson.

V usage is TRBV6-5 and J usage is TRBJ2-7. The sequencing sample was made of blood. The clonotype comes from a human donor with ulcerative colitis or Crohn's disease, or a healthy co-twin of an affected twin (not recorded which). CDR3 sequence: CASKTPTGYEQYF.